The 32 T cell receptor beta chains in this list originate from one sample, sequenced in a study of T cells expressing NK-cell markers. No DNA is given; TCRdb re-called the 5' RACE reads and lists each CDR3 protein once. Recorded here are approximately 460,000 distinct CDR3 sequences; the top ten clones represent roughly 8%. The sequencing sample was made of blood T cells: a sorted CD56 or NKG2C T cell subset, CD4+ or CD8+ T cells, or bulk PBMC T cells (not recorded which). The receptors come from a woman aged 18 to 75 in good health.

This chain links TRBV6-1 with TRBJ2-1; TCRdb returns TRBD2, unconfirmable since there is no DNA. Germline V gives CDR1 MNHNS, CDR2 SASEGT. CDR3 length: 14 residues. This CDR3 is CASVTGTSGGRPFF.

The chain links TRBV19 to TRBJ2-7. CDR1 LNHDA and CDR2 SQIVND come from the germline V gene (reference sequence). This CDR3 region has 14 residues. The CDR3 spells CASSIFGQAYEQYF.

This chain connects TRBV11-3 to TRBJ2-3; TCRdb calls TRBD1, which cannot be checked without DNA. CDR3 length: 15 residues. CDR1 is SGHNT and CDR2 is YENEEA in the germline V gene. CDR3 in amino acids: CASSGGHKNTDTQYF. Complete variable domain (other parts from reference TRBV11-3 and TRBJ2-3): EAGVVQSPRYKIIEKKQPVAFWCNPISGHNTLYWYLQNLGQGPELLIRYENEEAVDDSQLPKDRFSAERLKGVDSTLKIQPAELGDSAVYLCASSGGHKNTDTQYFGPGTRLTVL.

The chain has TRBV28 and TRBJ2-7. Looked up from germline, CDR1 is MDHEN and CDR2 is SYDVKM. The length of the CDR3 is 12 residues. This CDR3 is CASRQSSYEQYF.

The J gene is TRBJ2-7, the V gene TRBV3-1; TCRdb outputs TRBD2, but without DNA this stays unchecked. The V gene's germline CDR1 is LGHDT and CDR2 YNNKEL (reference sequence). The CDR3 runs to 18 residues. This chain's CDR3 is CASSQVSYGLAGTYEQYF.

This chain uses TRBV30 with TRBJ1-1. The CDR3 covers 13 residues. Germline-derived CDR1 and CDR2 are GTSNPN and SVGIG (reference sequence). CDR3 protein: CAWNRPENTEAFF.

The chain links TRBV12-3 or TRBV12-4 to TRBJ2-1. This CDR3 comprises 16 residues. CDR3 in amino acids: CASSLVVGGSYNEQFF.

V is TRBV19 and J is TRBJ2-3; TCRdb indicates TRBD2, and absent DNA this call remains unverified. The CDR3 loop spans 15 amino acids. From germline, CDR1 is LNHDA and CDR2 SQIVND (reference sequence). The CDR3 sequence: CASRPAGGPTDTQYF.

The V and J genes are TRBV5-4 and TRBJ1-1; TCRdb calls TRBD1, which cannot be checked without DNA. Germline-derived CDR1 and CDR2 are SGHNT and YYREEE (reference sequence). The CDR3 extends over 13 amino acids. This CDR3 is CASSGDGNTEAFF.

This rearrangement joins TRBV20-1 to TRBJ2-3; the D call of TRBD2 rests on TCRdb alone, since no DNA is present to check it. The germline gives CDR1 DFQATT, CDR2 SNEGSKA (reference sequence). The CDR3 sequence is 20 residues long. The CDR3 here is CSAIRLAGGTVTLSTDTQYF.

The chain links TRBV6-1 to TRBJ2-2; the D gene TCRdb calls, TRBD2, cannot be checked with no DNA. The CDR3 contains 15 residues. Germline CDR1 and CDR2: MNHNS and SASEGT. This CDR3 is CASRTAGLRTGELFF.

This chain joins TRBV7-2 and TRBJ2-5; TCRdb selects TRBD1, and the lack of DNA leaves this call unchecked. Germline values: CDR1 SGHTA, CDR2 FQGNSA. This CDR3 is built from 15 residues. The CDR3 loop reads CASSPDRTYQETQYF.

V gene TRBV27 combines with J gene TRBJ2-4; no DNA is available, so the TRBD1 call from TCRdb remains unchecked. Germline-derived CDR1 and CDR2 are MNHEY and SMNVEV (reference sequence). The CDR3 totals 11 residues. The CDR3 is CAVGRENIQYF.

The genes are TRBV6-5 and TRBJ2-6. Germline-derived CDR1 and CDR2 are MNHEY and SVGAGI. The CDR3 runs to 15 residues. The CDR3 sequence is CASSFSNRGANVLTF.

The chain recombines TRBV5-4 with TRBJ2-7; TCRdb calls TRBD1, which cannot be checked without DNA. Per the germline V gene, CDR1 is SGHNT and CDR2 is YYREEE (reference sequence). This CDR3 is 15 amino acids long. The CDR3 loop reads CASSFAGGSSYEQYF.

The genes are TRBV20-1 and TRBJ1-5. The CDR3 extends over 17 amino acids. Per germline, CDR1 DFQATT and CDR2 SNEGSKA (reference sequence). CDR3: CSANQGGWAYSNQPQHF.

The rearrangement joins TRBV25-1 to TRBJ1-6; TCRdb's D gene call, TRBD1, goes unchecked for lack of DNA. From germline, CDR1 is MGHDK and CDR2 SYGVNS. The CDR3 contains 12 residues. The CDR3 loop reads CASGTGGSPLHF.

The chain employs TRBV5-1 and TRBJ2-2. Per germline, CDR1 SGHRS and CDR2 YFSETQ. The CDR3 contains 16 residues. This CDR3 reads CASSLMSISFAGELFF.

The rearrangement uses TRBV5-1 and TRBJ1-4; TCRdb lists TRBD1, though no DNA is available to test this call. CDR3 length: 15 residues. The germline V gene has CDR1 SGHRS and CDR2 YFSETQ. The chain's CDR3 is CASSLGTGAYEKLFF.

The rearrangement uses TRBV7-9 and TRBJ2-2. This CDR3 comprises 14 residues. Germline assignment: CDR1 SEHNR and CDR2 FQNEAQ (reference sequence). The CDR3 loop is CASSLYSGTGELFF.

The chain has TRBV20-1 and TRBJ2-1; the TRBD2 assignment by TCRdb is unverifiable without DNA. CDR3 size: 14 residues. CDR1 and CDR2 (germline): DFQATT, SNEGSKA (reference sequence). CDR3 sequence: CSALIAGVGNEQFF.

This chain uses TRBV5-1 with TRBJ2-3. This CDR3 is built from 15 residues. CDR1 and CDR2 (germline): SGHRS, YFSETQ. CDR3 protein: CASSLALPSTDTQYF.

The rearrangement uses TRBV6-5 and TRBJ2-3. Germline CDR1 and CDR2: MNHEY and SVGAGI. This CDR3 is 14 amino acids long. The CDR3 is CASSYADPTDTQYF.

The chain couples TRBV29-1 to TRBJ2-2; the TRBD1 assignment by TCRdb is unverifiable without DNA. The CDR3 is 12 residues long. Per germline, CDR1 SQVTM and CDR2 ANQGSEA. CDR3 sequence: CSAYKGVGELFF.

The chain joins TRBV5-6 to TRBJ2-7; no DNA is available, so the TRBD1 call from TCRdb remains unchecked. CDR1 and CDR2 from the germline V gene are SGHDT and YYEEEE. The CDR3 contains 13 residues. The chain's CDR3 is CASRDRAGYEQYF. Full variable domain (missing parts from reference TRBV5-6 and TRBJ2-7): DAGVTQSPTHLIKTRGQQVTLRCSPKSGHDTVSWYQQALGQGPQFIFQYYEEEERQRGNFPDRFSGHQFPNYSSELNVNALLLGDSALYLCASRDRAGYEQYFGPGTRLTVT.

V usage is TRBV6-2 or TRBV6-3 and J usage is TRBJ1-3. Germline assignment: CDR1 MNHEY and CDR2 SVGEGT. There are 14 residues in the CDR3. CDR3 sequence: CASSYPTAGNTIYF.

The V and J genes are TRBV5-1 and TRBJ1-2; TCRdb's D gene call, TRBD1, goes unchecked for lack of DNA. Germline loops: CDR1 SGHRS, CDR2 YFSETQ. The CDR3 contains 13 residues. CDR3 in amino acids: CASSPSGADGYTF.

The rearrangement uses TRBV20-1 and TRBJ2-3; lacking DNA, the TRBD1 call made by TCRdb goes unchecked. Germline lookup yields CDR1 DFQATT and CDR2 SNEGSKA (reference sequence). CDR3 length: 15 amino acids. The CDR3 protein is CSAREPRGFADTQYF.

The CDR3 loop reads CASSPGLAGEVEQFF. The J gene is TRBJ2-1, the V gene TRBV5-4; TCRdb returns TRBD2, unconfirmable since there is no DNA. The CDR3 extends over 15 amino acids. Germline V gene lookup returns CDR1 SGHNT and CDR2 YYREEE (reference sequence). Supplemented by reference TRBV5-4 and TRBJ2-1, the full variable domain reads ETGVTQSPTHLIKTRGQQVTLRCSSQSGHNTVSWYQQALGQGPQFIFQYYREEENGRGNFPPRFSGLQFPNYSSELNVNALELDDSALYLCASSPGLAGEVEQFFGPGTRLTVL.

This chain joins TRBV7-9 and TRBJ2-1; TCRdb names TRBD1, which stays unverified in the absence of DNA. Per the germline V gene, CDR1 is SEHNR and CDR2 is FQNEAQ (reference sequence). The CDR3 consists of 15 residues. The CDR3 loop reads CASSLDLGQFNEQFF.

The J gene is TRBJ2-1, the V gene TRBV28; the D call of TRBD1 rests on TCRdb alone, since no DNA is present to check it. There are 14 residues in the CDR3. Germline V gives CDR1 MDHEN, CDR2 SYDVKM. CDR3 in amino acids: CASRTGWGVNEQFF.

The V and J genes are TRBV5-1 and TRBJ1-1; lacking DNA, the TRBD1 call made by TCRdb goes unchecked. The CDR3 extends over 13 amino acids. Germline lookup yields CDR1 SGHRS and CDR2 YFSETQ. CDR3 amino acids: CASTGTVNTEAFF.